The entry that follows covers one TCR beta chain sequence. The record originates from a study of T cell responses to AZD1222 COVID-19 vaccine. The CDR3 extends over 13 amino acids. From germline, CDR1 is LNHDA and CDR2 SQIVND (reference sequence). V lost 3 bases, J lost 3 bases, and 8 bases lay in between. Only in-frame clones appear in the TCRdb table, and some are missing; sequencing was by immunoSEQ multiplex PCR. The sample carries around 87,000 clones, roughly nine tenths recorded once. The sample consisted of peripheral blood, taken 28 days after the second AZD1222 dose. J is TRBJ2-5 and V is TRBV19; D may be TRBD1 (6 bases). The TCR comes from an adult who received the AZD1222 COVID-19 vaccine. CDR3: CASSMDSEETQYF. The CDR3, as DNA: TGTGCCAGTAGTATGGACAGCGAAGAGACCCAGTACTTC.